The clone carrying this T cell receptor (beta chain) was counted between two and nine times. Its antigen remains unidentified. This CDR3 comprises 14 residues. Trimming cost V 4 bases and J 0 bases, with 7 bases left between them. CDR1 and CDR2 from the germline V gene are SGHTA and FQGTGA. TCRdb passed the reads through MiXCR, listing each CDR3 protein once. Of about 900,000 distinct CDR3 sequences listed, around 32% were seen once; the top ten hold more than 12%. This sample is drawn from a study of T cell repertoires in cytomegalovirus infection. Study as a whole: Signatures in public TCR beta sequences pointed to both CMV infection and matching HLA type.

This sample comprised cultured CD8+ T cells from PBMCs, obtained from culture after CMV antigen stimulation. The sequence was collected from a human donor in good health (CMV status not recorded). Some clones in this sample may be carry-over from other donors' samples. J is TRBJ2-1 and V is TRBV7-3; no firm D call. In DNA, the CDR3 is TGTGCCAGCAGCTGGTCTCTCTCCTACAATGAGCAGTTCTTC. Encoded protein: CASSWSLSYNEQFF.